The 5 T cell receptor beta chains in this list originate from one sample, sequenced in a study of regulatory T cells in long-lasting Graves disease. The time point was: persistent/refractory GD, antithyroid drugs over 5 years with positive TRAb. There was RNA extracted from PBMCs, and the TCR library was made from it. With iRepertoire HTBI primers and Arm-PCR of CDR3 regions, TCR beta libraries were built. TCRdb ran MiXCR on the multiplex PCR reads and lists one entry per CDR3 protein. The sample consists of about 470,000 distinct CDR3 sequences, roughly a fifth of them appearing once. This specimen was peripheral blood mononuclear cells (PBMCs), taken when the disease was refractory, from a patient treated with antithyroid drugs. These receptors all stem from a female donor with Graves disease.

This clonotype was seen ten or more times. This chain uses TRBV12-3 or TRBV12-4 with TRBJ1-5; the D gene is possibly TRBD1 (6 bases). The CDR3 consists of 18 residues. V was trimmed by 3 bases and J by 3 bases, leaving 21 bases between them. As DNA, the CDR3 is TGTGCCAGCAGTTTTAGGGGATGGTCAGGGGTTTTCAATCAGCCCCAGCATTTT. Encoded protein: CASSFRGWSGVFNQPQHF.

The chain uses TRBV19 and TRBJ1-2; TRBD1 matches 7 bases. CDR3 length: 13 residues. The trim removed 6 bases at V and 3 bases at J, leaving 4 bases unmatched. The germline V gene encodes CDR1 LNHDA and CDR2 SQIVND (reference sequence). As DNA, the CDR3 is TGTGCCAGTAGACGCGGACAGGACTATGGCTACACCTTC. As protein: CASRRGQDYGYTF.

The chain employs TRBV29-1 and TRBJ2-5; weak D call: TRBD2 (6 bases). Germline V gene sequence: CDR1 SQVTM, CDR2 ANQGSEA. The CDR3 extends over 14 amino acids. The germline V and J ends were trimmed by 7 bases and 1 base, with 16 bases remaining between them. CDR3 DNA sequence: TGCAGCGCTGATCGGGGGACCTTCCAAGAGACCCAGTACTTC. It encodes CSADRGTFQETQYF. Looking up the rest from reference TRBV29-1 and TRBJ2-5 gives the full variable domain: SAVISQKPSRDICQRGTSLTIQCQVDSQVTMMFWYRQQPGQSLTLIATANQGSEATYESGFVIDKFPISRPNLTFSTLTVSNMSPEDSSIYLCSADRGTFQETQYFGPGTRLLVL.

The chain is built from TRBV2 and TRBJ1-1, with a weak D call TRBD1 (5 bases). From germline, CDR1 is SNHLY and CDR2 FYNNEI. V was cut by 7 bases and J by 4 bases, with 16 bases left in between. The CDR3 runs 14 residues. In nucleotides, the CDR3 is TGTGCCAGCATGCGGGGCCCTGCAGGCACTGAAGCTTTCTTT. It translates to CASMRGPAGTEAFF. The whole variable domain, remainder taken from reference TRBV2 and TRBJ1-1, is EPEVTQTPSHQVTQMGQEVILRCVPISNHLYFYWYRQILGQKVEFLVSFYNNEISEKSEIFDDQFSVERPDGSNFTLKIRSTKLEDSAMYFCASMRGPAGTEAFFGQGTRLTVV.

In its sample, this clonotype was seen many times. CDR3 protein: CASSLRGTGANVLTF. As DNA, the CDR3 is TGTGCCAGCAGCTTAAGGGGGACTGGGGCCAACGTCCTGACTTTC. V is TRBV12-3 or TRBV12-4 and J is TRBJ2-6, with D tentatively TRBD1 (6 bases). This CDR3 has 15 residues. V dropped 6 bases and J dropped 2 bases, with 11 bases sitting between them.